The rows below give T cell receptor beta chains drawn from one sample of a study of response to subunit inactivated influenza vaccine. TCRdb itself ran the RT-PCR reads through MiXCR, one entry per CDR3 protein. The sample has 500,000 to 650,000 distinct CDR3 sequences, 7.6% seen once. The sample was PBMCs from blood, taken approximately 25 months after vaccination. These receptors all stem from a man aged 45 to 75 who received an inactivated influenza vaccine. The CDR3 runs from the conserved cysteine through the conserved F or W. A D gene is named only where the DNA matches it firmly. Clone sizes are given selectively: once, few, many, or a class where the clone is expanded.

clone_size d_call j_call v_call cdr3_nt cdr3_aa
many NA TRBJ2-3 TRBV25-1 TGTGCCAGCAGTGAAAAAGACAGCCCGACAGATACGCAGTATTTT CASSEKDSPTDTQYF
many NA TRBJ1-3 TRBV7-2 TGTGCCAGCAGCTATCGAACGAGCTCTGGAAACACCATATATTTT CASSYRTSSGNTIYF
NA NA TRBJ2-3 TRBV24-1 TGTGCCACCAGTGATTTCGGGAGTCTGAGCACAGATACGCAGTATTTT CATSDFGSLSTDTQYF
few TRBD1 TRBJ2-7 TRBV15 TGTGCCACCAGCAGAGAAGGGGGCGACTACGAGCAGTACTTC CATSREGGDYEQYF
many NA TRBJ2-1 TRBV28 TGTGCCAGCAGTTATGGGGGGCTAGCGGCTTACAATGAGCAGTTCTTC CASSYGGLAAYNEQFF
many NA TRBJ2-4 TRBV12-3/TRBV12-4 TGTGCCAGCAGTTTTTCAGTACCCTTAGCCAAAAACATTCAGTACTTC CASSFSVPLAKNIQYF
few TRBD1 TRBJ2-7 TRBV15 TGTGCCACCAGCAAGGACAGGGCGGTTGACGAGCAGTACTTC CATSKDRAVDEQYF
many NA TRBJ1-1 TRBV5-1 TGCGCCAGCAGCTTGATGGGAGAAGCTGAAGCTTTCTTT CASSLMGEAEAFF
NA NA TRBJ2-7 TRBV12-3/TRBV12-4 TGTGCCAGCAGTTTGAGCCATCTCATGAACGAGCAGTACTTC CASSLSHLMNEQYF
many TRBD2 TRBJ2-7 TRBV29-1 TGCAGCGTTACCCCGCGGGGGGATTACGAGCAGTACTTC CSVTPRGDYEQYF
few TRBD2 TRBJ2-7 TRBV20-1 TGCAGTGCTAAGGAGGCGGGAGTGGGTTTTTCAAGGGAGCAGTACTTC CSAKEAGVGFSREQYF
many TRBD1 TRBJ1-5 TRBV12-3/TRBV12-4 TGTGCCAGCAGAGGACAGGGTCAAGGTCCCCAGCATTTT CASRGQGQGPQHF
NA NA TRBJ2-1 TRBV5-1 TGCGCCAGCAGCTTCAGTAGGAGCGAGCAGTTCTTC CASSFSRSEQFF
NA TRBD2 TRBJ2-1 TRBV11-2 TGTGCCAGCAGCCCGAGGGGAGGGACTAGTGGTAACAATGAGCAGTTCTTC CASSPRGGTSGNNEQFF
few NA TRBJ2-1 TRBV5-5 TGTGCCAGCAGCCCCGGGCTTTCATTCACCTACAATGAGCAGTTCTTC CASSPGLSFTYNEQFF
NA TRBD1 TRBJ2-2 TRBV20-1 TGCAGTGCTAGAAGGACAGGGCCCGGGGAGCTGTTTTTT CSARRTGPGELFF
few NA TRBJ1-5 TRBV20-1 TGCAGTGCTAGCGTGGGGCCCGGCAATCAGCCCCAGCATTTT CSASVGPGNQPQHF
many NA TRBJ2-1 TRBV4-3 TGCGCCAGCAGCCAAGAGCCCCGGACCAGCTCCTACAATGAGCAGTTCTTC CASSQEPRTSSYNEQFF
NA NA TRBJ2-5 TRBV12-3/TRBV12-4 TGTGCCAGCAGTTTCTACCAGCAAGAGACCCAGTACTTC CASSFYQQETQYF
many NA TRBJ1-2 TRBV5-1 TGCGCCAGCAGCTTGGATGGGGCGAACTATGGCTACACCTTC CASSLDGANYGYTF
few TRBD2 TRBJ2-5 TRBV5-1 TGCGCCAGCAGCCCTAATGCAGTTGGCGGGAGGTTTCGGCGAGAGACCCAGTACTTC CASSPNAVGGRFRRETQYF
few TRBD2 TRBJ2-1 TRBV5-6 TGTGCCAGCAGCCCTCACTGGACTAGCGGCTACAATGAGCAGTTCTTC CASSPHWTSGYNEQFF
NA NA TRBJ2-3 TRBV7-2 TGTGCCAGCAGCTTAGGGGGGTCTAGCATAGATACGCAGTATTTT CASSLGGSSIDTQYF
many TRBD1 TRBJ2-3 TRBV9 TGTGCCAGCAGCGCTTTACAGGGGGCCTTCACAGATACGCAGTATTTT CASSALQGAFTDTQYF
NA NA TRBJ1-3 TRBV4-3 TGCGCCAGCAGCCACAGACACGGGCCTGGAAACACCATATATTTT CASSHRHGPGNTIYF
NA TRBD2 TRBJ2-1 TRBV2 TGTGCCAGCAGGGGTTGGGCGGGACTAGCGGAAAACTCCTACAATGAGCAGTTCTTC CASRGWAGLAENSYNEQFF
NA NA TRBJ1-2 TRBV12-3/TRBV12-4 TGTGCCAGCAGAAGGGGTTCGAGTGGCTACACCTTC CASRRGSSGYTF
NA NA TRBJ1-6 TRBV4-3 TGCGCCAGCAGCCAAGTGACAGGCGATAATTCACCCCTCCACTTT CASSQVTGDNSPLHF
few NA TRBJ2-3 TRBV12-3/TRBV12-4 TGTGCCAGCAGTTTGCAGCCGACAGATACGCAGTATTTT CASSLQPTDTQYF
NA NA TRBJ2-5 TRBV29-1 TGCAGCGTTGAAGACAGGGTGTCGGAGACCCAGTACTTC CSVEDRVSETQYF
NA TRBD1 TRBJ2-1 TRBV3-1 TGTGCCAGCAGACCAGCCGGGACAGGGGGCTCATATGAGCAGTTCTTC CASRPAGTGGSYEQFF
few NA TRBJ2-3 TRBV5-6 TGTGCCAGCAGCTTTTCCGGGAGTAGGGATACGCAGTATTTT CASSFSGSRDTQYF
many NA TRBJ2-5 TRBV2 TGTGCCAGTTCCCGTCTCCAAGAGACCCAGTACTTC CASSRLQETQYF
NA NA TRBJ2-7 TRBV4-3 TGCGCCAGCAGCCAATGGGGAGGGGACAATACCGACGAGCAGTACTTC CASSQWGGDNTDEQYF
many TRBD1 TRBJ2-1 TRBV24-1 TGTGCCACCAGTGACCGGGGACAGGGAGTCATCGATGAGCAGTTCTTC CATSDRGQGVIDEQFF
many NA TRBJ1-4 TRBV18 TGTGCCAGCTCACCAGCTGGCGGGAGAGCAACTAATGAAAAACTGTTTTTT CASSPAGGRATNEKLFF
NA TRBD1 TRBJ2-5 TRBV10-3 TGTGCCATCAGCTGGACAGGGGGCTCACAAGAGACCCAGTACTTC CAISWTGGSQETQYF
NA TRBD2 TRBJ2-1 TRBV12-3/TRBV12-4 TGTGCCAGCAGTCTTAGCGGGGGGGCCTATGAGCAGTTCTTC CASSLSGGAYEQFF
few TRBD1 TRBJ2-5 TRBV12-3/TRBV12-4 TGTGCCAGCAGTAGCCGGGACAGGGGATTTCCAGAGACCCAGTACTTC CASSSRDRGFPETQYF
many NA TRBJ2-5 TRBV5-1 TGCGCCAGCAGCTCCCGAGGTAGCGGCCTTCAAGAGACCCAGTACTTC CASSSRGSGLQETQYF
many NA TRBJ2-1 TRBV7-2 TGTGCCAGCAGCTTAGAACGGTCTGGAGGGCAGTTCTTC CASSLERSGGQFF